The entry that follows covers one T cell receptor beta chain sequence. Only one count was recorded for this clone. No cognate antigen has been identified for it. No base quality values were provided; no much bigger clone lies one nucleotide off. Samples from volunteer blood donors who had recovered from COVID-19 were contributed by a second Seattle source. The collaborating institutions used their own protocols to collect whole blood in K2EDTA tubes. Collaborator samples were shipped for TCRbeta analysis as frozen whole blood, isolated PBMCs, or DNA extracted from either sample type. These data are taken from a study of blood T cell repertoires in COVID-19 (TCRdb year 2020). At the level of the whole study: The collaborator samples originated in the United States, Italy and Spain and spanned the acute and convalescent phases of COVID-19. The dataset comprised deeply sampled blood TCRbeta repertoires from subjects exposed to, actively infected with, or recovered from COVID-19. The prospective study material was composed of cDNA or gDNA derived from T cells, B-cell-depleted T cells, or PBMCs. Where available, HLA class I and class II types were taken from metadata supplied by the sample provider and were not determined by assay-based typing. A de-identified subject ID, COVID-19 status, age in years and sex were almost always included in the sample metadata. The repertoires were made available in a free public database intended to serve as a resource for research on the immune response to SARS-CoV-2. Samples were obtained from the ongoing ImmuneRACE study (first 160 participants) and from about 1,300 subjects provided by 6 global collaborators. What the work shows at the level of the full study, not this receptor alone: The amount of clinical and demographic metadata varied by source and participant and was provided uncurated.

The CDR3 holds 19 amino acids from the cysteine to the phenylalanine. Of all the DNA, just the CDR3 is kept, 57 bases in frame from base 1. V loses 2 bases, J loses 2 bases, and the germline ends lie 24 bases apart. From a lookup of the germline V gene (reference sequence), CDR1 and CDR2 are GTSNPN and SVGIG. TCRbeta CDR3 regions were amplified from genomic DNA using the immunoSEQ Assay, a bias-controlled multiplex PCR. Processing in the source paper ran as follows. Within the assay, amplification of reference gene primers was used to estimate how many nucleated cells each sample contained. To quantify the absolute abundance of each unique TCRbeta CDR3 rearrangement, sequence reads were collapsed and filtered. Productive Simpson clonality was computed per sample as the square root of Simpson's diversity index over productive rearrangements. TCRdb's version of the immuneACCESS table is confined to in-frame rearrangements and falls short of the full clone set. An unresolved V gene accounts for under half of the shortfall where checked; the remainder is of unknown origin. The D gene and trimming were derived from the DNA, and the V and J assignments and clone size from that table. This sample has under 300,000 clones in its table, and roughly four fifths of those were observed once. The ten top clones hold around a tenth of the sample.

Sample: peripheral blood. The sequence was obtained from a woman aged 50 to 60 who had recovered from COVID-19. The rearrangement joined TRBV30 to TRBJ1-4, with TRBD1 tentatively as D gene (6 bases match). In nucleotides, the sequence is TGTGCCTGGAGTTCGCAGGGACACTCAAGGGGTAATACTAATGAAAAACTGTTTTTT. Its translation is CAWSSQGHSRGNTNEKLFF.